One and the same sample provided the 30 T cell receptor beta chains below, sequenced in a study of molecular identifiers for immune sequencing clone quantification. TCRdb used MiXCR to reprocess the PCR reads, holding one entry per CDR3 protein. Among about half a million distinct CDR3 sequences listed, 20% to 25% were seen once. The sample consisted of naive CD8+ T cells from blood, with Jurkat cell RNA spiked in. Noted subset: FACS-sorted CD8+CD4-CCR7+CD45RA+ naive T cells. These receptors all come from a human donor in good health. Some libraries in this study had Jurkat cell RNA spiked in.

CDR3 coding DNA: TGTGCCAGCGAAACAGGATTAACCTCCTACGAGCAGTACTTC. It specifies CASETGLTSYEQYF. The chain is built from TRBV6-2 or TRBV6-3 and TRBJ2-7; D is perhaps TRBD1 (5 bases). Germline CDR1 is MNHEY and CDR2 is SVGEGT. The CDR3 contains 14 residues. V was shortened by 8 bases and J by 0 bases, with 14 bases between the two germline ends.

At least ten counts were recorded for this clonotype. The rearrangement uses TRBV30 and TRBJ1-1, with D possibly matching TRBD1 (5 bases). Germline V CDR1 and CDR2: GTSNPN, SVGIG (reference sequence). The CDR3 is 10 residues long. The V gene lost 8 bases and the J gene lost 5 bases, with 9 bases spanning the gap. The CDR3, as DNA: TGTGCCCGTGGGGGGACTGAAGCTTTCTTT. Translation: CARGGTEAFF. The full variable domain, rest sourced from reference TRBV30 and TRBJ1-1, is SQTIHQWPATLVQPVGSPLSLECTVEGTSNPNLYWYRQAAGRGLQLLFYSVGIGQISSEVPQNLSASRPQDRQFILSSKKLLLSDSGFYLCARGGTEAFFGQGTRLTVV.

This clonotype was seen many times. Germline is not matched at one junction end, which may reflect a read error. The chain links TRBV4-1 to TRBJ2-3, with 10 bases that match TRBD1. This CDR3 has 14 residues. Germline CDR1 and CDR2: MGHRA and YSYEKL. The CDR3 spells CASSPGQGSDTQYF. In DNA form, the CDR3 reads TGTGCCAGCAGCCCGGGACAGGGGTCAGATACGCAGTATTTT.

V usage is TRBV3-1 and J usage is TRBJ2-5; D is ambiguous. From germline, CDR1 is LGHDT and CDR2 YNNKEL (reference sequence). This CDR3 is 18 amino acids long. V was clipped by 0 bases and J by 5 bases, with 22 bases between them. CDR3 DNA sequence: TGTGCCAGCAGCCAAGATAGCCGAGGTCTTGACCTTGGGGAGACCCAGTACTTC. It is translated as CASSQDSRGLDLGETQYF.

The chain links TRBV13 to TRBJ2-4; possibly TRBD1 for D (5 bases). Trimming stripped 5 bases from V and 2 bases from J, with 13 bases between. The CDR3 is made up of 15 amino acids. Germline assignment: CDR1 PRHDT and CDR2 FYEKMQ (reference sequence). The CDR3 coding sequence is TGTGCCAGCAGCCCGACGCAGGGTCCCAAAAACATTCAGTACTTC. It is translated as CASSPTQGPKNIQYF.

This clonotype was seen ten or more times. The CDR3 protein is CASSLMGRTYNEQFF. The CDR3 DNA reads as TGTGCCAGCAGCTTAATGGGCAGAACCTACAATGAGCAGTTCTTC. The J gene is TRBJ2-1, the V gene TRBV7-2; D uncertain. The germline V gene encodes CDR1 SGHTA and CDR2 FQGNSA. The ends were cut back, 2 bases at V and 2 bases at J, with 10 bases in the middle. This CDR3 has 15 amino acids.

This clonotype was found many times. The chain is built from TRBV4-1 and TRBJ1-1; unclear D gene. The V end lost 1 base, the J end lost 4 bases, and 7 bases lay between the germline ends. Germline lookup yields CDR1 MGHRA and CDR2 YSYEKL. There are 13 residues in the CDR3. The CDR3 sequence is CASSQGATTEAFF. Written as DNA, the CDR3 is TGCGCCAGCAGCCAAGGGGCGACCACTGAAGCTTTCTTT.

With respect to this clonotype: An end of the junction differs from the germline gene, which may be a read error. J is TRBJ1-4 and V is TRBV7-9; D gene unclear. CDR3 size: 12 residues. CDR1 is SEHNR, CDR2 FQNEAQ, per germline (reference sequence). The CDR3 nucleotides are TGTGCCACCAGCTACGATGGACTGGAACTGTTTTTT. Encoded protein: CATSYDGLELFF.

This clonotype was counted ten times or more. The CDR3 bases are TGTGCCAGCAGTCTTACGACCTGGGGGATTGCAACTAATGAAAAACTGTTTTTT. This encodes CASSLTTWGIATNEKLFF. The genes are TRBV28 and TRBJ1-4, with a tentative D call TRBD1 (5 bases). This CDR3 has 18 amino acids. Germline CDR1 and CDR2: MDHEN and SYDVKM. V dropped 5 bases and J dropped 0 bases, with 19 bases sitting between them.

This clonotype was recorded many times. The rearrangement uses TRBV7-9 and TRBJ2-3; 9 nucleotides line up with TRBD2. After removal of 0 bases from V and 5 bases from J, the junction contained 6 bases not matched to a gene. Germline CDR1 SEHNR, CDR2 FQNEAQ (reference sequence). CDR3 length: 16 residues. The CDR3 nucleotides read TGTGCCAGCAGCTTAGCCGGCGGGGGGGCCGAAGATACGCAGTATTTT. Amino acids: CASSLAGGGAEDTQYF.

This clonotype appeared once. The chain has TRBV10-3 and TRBJ2-1; D tentatively fits TRBD1 or TRBD2 (5 bases each). Trimming took 3 bases from V and 8 from J, leaving 11 bases between them. CDR1 ENHRY and CDR2 SYGVKD come from the germline V gene. This CDR3 is 13 amino acids long. The CDR3 DNA follows: TGTGCCATCAGTGAAGGGACGATCCATGAGCAGTTCTTC. Translation: CAISEGTIHEQFF.

This clonotype came up many times. J is TRBJ2-5 and V is TRBV5-1; TRBD1 matches 8 bases. Germline-derived CDR1 and CDR2 are SGHRS and YFSETQ. The ends lost 1 base at V and 1 base at J; junction bases unmatched: 3. The CDR3 runs 15 residues. The CDR3 DNA reads TGCGCCAGCAGCTTGAGGACAGGGAGCCAAGAGACCCAGTACTTC. Amino acids: CASSLRTGSQETQYF.

There are a few counts of this clonotype. Germline and junction disagree at one end, which may indicate a read error. CDR3 DNA sequence: TGTGCCAGCAGGGATCCGGGACAAGTCGTTGATTTT. Amino acid sequence: CASRDPGQVVDF. V gene TRBV12-3 or TRBV12-4 combines with J gene TRBJ1-3; a possible D gene is TRBD1 (6 bases). The CDR3 loop spans 12 amino acids.

Note on this clonotype: A read error may account for a junction end that differs from germline. J is TRBJ2-1 and V is TRBV24-1; D unclear. The CDR3 sequence is 11 residues long. Germline CDR1 is KGHDR and CDR2 is SFDVKD. As DNA, the CDR3 is TGTGCCACCAGTGATTTCAATGAGCAGCTCTTC. This sequence encodes CATSDFNEQLF.

The chain uses TRBV7-9 and TRBJ1-1; a possible D gene is TRBD1 (6 bases). V lost 10 bases and J lost 5, with 17 bases in between. The V gene's germline CDR1 is SEHNR and CDR2 FQNEAQ (reference sequence). The CDR3 runs to 13 residues. The CDR3 is CATGVGGSTEAFF. As DNA, the CDR3 is TGTGCCACAGGTGTAGGGGGAAGTACTGAAGCTTTCTTT. The full variable domain, rest sourced from reference TRBV7-9 and TRBJ1-1, is DTGVSQNPRHKITKRGQNVTFRCDPISEHNRLYWYRQTLGQGPEFLTYFQNEAQLEKSRLLSDRFSAERPKGSFSTLEIQRTEQGDSAMYLCATGVGGSTEAFFGQGTRLTVV.

This clonotype was seen many times. The gene calls are TRBV25-1 and TRBJ2-5, with D perhaps matching TRBD1 (5 bases). The ends were cut back, 4 bases at V and 2 bases at J, with 8 bases in the middle. The germline CDR1 and CDR2 sequences are MGHDK and SYGVNS. The CDR3 runs to 13 residues. CDR3 amino acids: CASSVGAQETQYF. The CDR3 DNA follows: TGTGCCAGCAGTGTAGGGGCACAAGAGACCCAGTACTTC.

Details on this clonotype: It may be a read error: a sequence one base away is much more abundant. The CDR3 nucleotides read TGTGCCAGCAGCCCGACGGTGTCGGGAGTATTAGAGACCCAGTACTTC. Residues: CASSPTVSGVLETQYF. The chain joins TRBV7-2 to TRBJ2-5; a weak D match, TRBD2 (6 bases). The CDR3 has 16 residues. The ends were cut back, 5 bases at V and 4 bases at J, with 20 bases in the middle. Per germline, CDR1 SGHTA and CDR2 FQGNSA.

This clonotype was detected ten times or more. J is TRBJ2-1 and V is TRBV2, with 9 nucleotides matching TRBD2. J lost 4 bases, V lost 3 bases, and 7 bases had no gene match. The CDR3 runs to 16 residues. Germline assignment: CDR1 SNHLY and CDR2 FYNNEI. The chain's CDR3 is CASSDMLAGAYNEQFF. The CDR3 region has the DNA TGTGCCAGCAGTGATATGTTAGCGGGAGCGTACAATGAGCAGTTCTTC.

As concerns this clonotype: Possible read error: a much larger clone is one base away. J is TRBJ1-1 and V is TRBV9; unclear D gene. The germline gives CDR1 SGDLS, CDR2 YYNGEE. The CDR3 loop spans 13 amino acids. In nucleotides, the CDR3 is TGTGCCAGCAGCGTAGATTGGGGTACTGAAGCTCTCTTT. Protein: CASSVDWGTEALF.

The chain is built from TRBV27 and TRBJ2-1; tentatively, D is TRBD1 or TRBD2 (6 bases each). CDR1 and CDR2 from the germline V gene are MNHEY and SMNVEV (reference sequence). CDR3 length equals 16 residues. V gave up 3 bases and J gave up 8 bases, with 20 bases separating them. The DNA for the CDR3 is TGTGCCAGCAGTTTGGGGGGCAGAGCCGGTGGGTATGAGCAGTTCTTC. As protein: CASSLGGRAGGYEQFF.

This clonotype came up a few times. In DNA, the CDR3 is TGCAGCGTTGTGCTAGGGAGGGGGGTTTCCTACGAGCAGTACTTC. It specifies CSVVLGRGVSYEQYF. The genes are TRBV29-1 and TRBJ2-7; TRBD2 might be the D (7 bases). The CDR3 sequence is 15 residues long. Between the trimmed V and J ends, which lost 4 bases and 1 base, there was a span of 17 bases. Germline values: CDR1 SQVTM, CDR2 ANQGSEA.

The chain combines TRBV20-1 with TRBJ1-5; tentatively, D is TRBD1 (5 bases). Germline lookup yields CDR1 DFQATT and CDR2 SNEGSKA (reference sequence). The V end was cut by 5 bases, the J end by 6 bases, with 20 bases between. The CDR3 contains 15 residues. The chain's CDR3 is CSAYRQHKKGQPQHF. In DNA form, the CDR3 reads TGCAGTGCTTATCGACAGCATAAGAAGGGTCAGCCCCAGCATTTT.

Ten or more counts support this clonotype. The chain is built from TRBV13 and TRBJ2-3; 8 bases are shared with TRBD1. The CDR3 contains 15 residues. Germline-derived CDR1 and CDR2 are PRHDT and FYEKMQ (reference sequence). The trim removed 5 bases at V and 6 bases at J, leaving 10 bases unmatched. This chain's CDR3 is CASSDGTGGTDTQYF. The DNA for the CDR3 is TGTGCCAGCAGCGACGGGACAGGCGGTACGGATACGCAGTATTTT.

Note on this clonotype: A much larger clone differs by one base, so this may be a read error. The chain's CDR3 is CASSQVRVETQYF. In DNA form, the CDR3 reads TGCGCCAGCAGCCAAGTCAGAGTGGAGACCCAGTACTTC. The chain is built from TRBV4-3 and TRBJ2-5; no clear D gene. Trimming shortened V by 1 base and J by 5 bases, and 8 bases separated the two germline ends. This CDR3 region has 13 residues. Germline assignment: CDR1 LGHNA and CDR2 YSLEER.

There are many counts of this clonotype. The chain joins TRBV6-2 or TRBV6-3 to TRBJ1-1; D perhaps matches TRBD1 (5 bases). This CDR3 comprises 15 residues. Germline V CDR1 and CDR2: MNHEY, SVGEGT. The V and J ends lost 6 bases and 5 bases respectively, with 19 bases between them. The CDR3 here is CASSSPLTGSTEAFF. CDR3 coding DNA: TGTGCCAGCAGCTCTCCCTTAACAGGTAGTACTGAAGCTTTCTTT.

This clonotype was observed a few times. The J gene is TRBJ1-6, the V gene TRBV28, with D possibly matching TRBD1 (5 bases). Trimming left V 10 bases short and J 5 bases short, with 15 bases between. This CDR3 spans 14 amino acids. Germline-derived CDR1 and CDR2 are MDHEN and SYDVKM. The CDR3 sequence: CATSRGSNNSPLHF. The DNA for the CDR3 is TGTGCCACCTCTAGGGGTTCTAATAATTCACCCCTCCACTTT.

Notes on this clonotype: This clone may be a read error of a much larger clone one base away. This rearrangement joins TRBV6-1 to TRBJ2-3, with D tentatively TRBD1 (7 bases). This CDR3 spans 14 amino acids. The germline V gene encodes CDR1 MNHNS and CDR2 SASEGT. The CDR3 is CASRHRGGTGTQYF. CDR3 nucleotides: TGTGCCAGCAGGCACAGGGGAGGCACAGGTACGCAGTATTTT.

This clonotype was seen a handful of times. V gene TRBV6-1 combines with J gene TRBJ1-5; weak D call: TRBD1 (5 bases). Germline CDR1 reads MNHNS; CDR2 reads SASEGT. The V end lost 0 bases, the J end lost 5 bases, and 14 bases lay between the germline ends. The CDR3 sequence is 16 residues long. DNA for the CDR3: TGTGCCAGCAGTGAAGCTGCGGGGGTGGTTGATCAGCCCCAGCATTTT. Protein product: CASSEAAGVVDQPQHF.

Notes on this clonotype: At one end, the junction sequence differs from germline, possibly due to a read error. This rearrangement joins TRBV2 to TRBJ1-2; 9 bases match TRBD1. This CDR3 contains 13 residues. CDR1 is SNHLY, CDR2 FYNNEI, per germline. The CDR3 is CTSTTGGYYGYTF. CDR3 sequence (DNA): TGTACCAGCACCACAGGGGGCTACTATGGCTACACCTTC.

In this sample, this clonotype turned up a few times. A much larger clone differs by one base, so this may be a read error. Lacking the conserved final phenylalanine or tryptophan, this CDR3 likely reflects a read error. This chain uses TRBV13 with TRBJ2-1, with 11 bases aligning to TRBD2. CDR1 and CDR2 (germline): PRHDT, FYEKMQ (reference sequence). The CDR3 contains 15 residues. J lost 4 bases, V lost 5 bases, and 4 bases had no gene match. For the CDR3, the DNA is TGTGCCAGCAGCCCGGGACTAGCGGTTTACAATGAGCAGTTCCTC. This codes for CASSPGLAVYNEQFL.